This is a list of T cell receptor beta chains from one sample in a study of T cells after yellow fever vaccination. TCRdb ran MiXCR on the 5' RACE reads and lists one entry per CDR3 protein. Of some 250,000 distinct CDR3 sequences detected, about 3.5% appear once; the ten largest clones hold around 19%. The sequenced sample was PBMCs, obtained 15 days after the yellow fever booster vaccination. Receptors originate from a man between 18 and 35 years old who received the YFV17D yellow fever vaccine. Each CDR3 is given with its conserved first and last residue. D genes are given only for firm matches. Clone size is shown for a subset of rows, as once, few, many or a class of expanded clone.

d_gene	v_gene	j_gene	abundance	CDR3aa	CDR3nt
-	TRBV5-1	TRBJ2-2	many	CASSLGQIGELFF	TGCGCCAGCAGCCTAGGACAAATCGGGGAGCTGTTTTTT
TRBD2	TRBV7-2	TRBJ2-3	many	CASSLVAGTSRTDTQYF	TGTGCCAGCAGCTTAGTAGCCGGGACTAGCAGGACAGATACGCAGTATTTT
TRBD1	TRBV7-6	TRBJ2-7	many	CASSGTGSHEQYF	TGTGCCAGCAGTGGGACAGGGTCCCACGAGCAGTACTTC
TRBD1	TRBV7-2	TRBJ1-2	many	CASSFDRAYGYTF	TGTGCCAGCAGCTTCGACAGGGCCTATGGCTACACCTTC
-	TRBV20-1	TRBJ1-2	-	CSGEGRYGYTF	TGCAGCGGGGAGGGGAGATATGGCTACACCTTC
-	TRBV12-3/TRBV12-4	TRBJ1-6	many	CASSRTAEGSPLHF	TGTGCCAGCAGTCGGACGGCTGAAGGGTCACCCCTCCACTTT
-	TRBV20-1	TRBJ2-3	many	CSARPGDTQYF	TGCAGTGCTAGACCTGGGGATACGCAGTATTTT
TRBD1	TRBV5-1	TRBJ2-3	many	CASGTGERGTQYF	TGCGCCAGCGGGACAGGGGAGCGGGGTACGCAGTATTTT
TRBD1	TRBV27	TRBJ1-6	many	CASSAQGGAGTPLHF	TGTGCCAGCAGTGCCCAGGGGGGCGCTGGGACACCCCTCCACTTT
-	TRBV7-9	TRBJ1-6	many	CASSLDREHSPLHF	TGTGCCAGCAGCTTAGACAGGGAACACTCACCCCTCCACTTT
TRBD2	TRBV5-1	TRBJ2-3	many	CASSQATSGGTDTQYF	TGCGCCAGCAGCCAAGCGACTAGCGGGGGCACAGATACGCAGTATTTT
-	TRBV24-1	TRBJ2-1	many	CATGDSSSYNEQFF	TGTGCCACAGGGGACTCCAGCTCCTACAATGAGCAGTTCTTC
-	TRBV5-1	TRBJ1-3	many	CASSSRSGNTIYF	TGCGCCAGCAGCTCTCGCTCTGGAAACACCATATATTTT
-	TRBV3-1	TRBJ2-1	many	CASSQGYNEQFF	TGCGCCAGCAGCCAGGGATACAATGAGCAGTTCTTC
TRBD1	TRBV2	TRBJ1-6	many	CASSVSGGHNSPLHF	TGTGCCAGCAGTGTTTCAGGGGGCCATAATTCACCCCTCCACTTT
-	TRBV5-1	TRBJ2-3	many	CASSLAAGALLSTDTQYF	TGCGCCAGCAGCTTGGCCGCAGGGGCCCTCCTTAGCACAGATACGCAGTATTTT
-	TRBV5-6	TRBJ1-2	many	CASSWRPESGYTF	TGTGCCAGCAGCTGGAGACCCGAATCTGGCTACACCTTC
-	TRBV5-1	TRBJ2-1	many	CASTGTLTGEQFF	TGCGCCAGCACCGGGACTTTAACGGGGGAGCAGTTCTTC
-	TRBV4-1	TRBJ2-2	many	CASSHRTGGTGGTGELFF	TGCGCCAGCAGCCACAGAACTGGGGGTACCGGTGGCACCGGGGAGCTGTTTTTT
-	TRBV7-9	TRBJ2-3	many	CASSLYRTPTADTQYF	TGTGCCAGCAGCTTATACAGGACCCCTACCGCAGATACGCAGTATTTT
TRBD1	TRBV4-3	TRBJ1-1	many	CASSPSGAGGSDTEAFF	TGCGCCAGCAGCCCCTCCGGGGCAGGGGGAAGTGACACTGAAGCTTTCTTT
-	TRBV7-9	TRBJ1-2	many	CASSLGLGGDYGYTF	TGTGCCAGCAGCTTAGGTCTGGGCGGGGACTATGGCTACACCTTC
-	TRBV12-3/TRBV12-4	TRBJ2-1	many	CASSPYRVGDEQFF	TGTGCCAGCAGTCCGTACAGGGTGGGCGATGAGCAGTTCTTC
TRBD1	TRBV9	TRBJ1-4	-	CASSVEGQGDEKLFF	TGTGCCAGCAGCGTAGAAGGACAGGGAGATGAAAAACTGTTTTTT
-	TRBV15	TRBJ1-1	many	CATSSLSAEAFF	TGTGCCACCAGCAGTCTTAGTGCTGAAGCTTTCTTT
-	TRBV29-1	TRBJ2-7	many	CSVEVGGFREQYF	TGCAGCGTTGAAGTAGGAGGGTTCCGCGAGCAGTACTTC
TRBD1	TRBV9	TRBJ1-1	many	CASSVGSGTGGTEAFF	TGTGCCAGCAGCGTAGGTTCCGGGACAGGGGGGACTGAAGCTTTCTTT
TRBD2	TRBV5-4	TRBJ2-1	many	CASSSKRGGDEQFF	TGTGCCAGCAGCTCTAAGCGGGGGGGCGATGAGCAGTTCTTC
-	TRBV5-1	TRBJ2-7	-	CASSLDAVYSYEQYF	TGCGCCAGCAGCTTGGATGCAGTATACTCCTACGAGCAGTACTTC
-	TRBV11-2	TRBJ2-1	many	CASREMGGRYNEQFF	TGTGCCAGCAGGGAGATGGGGGGGCGATACAATGAGCAGTTCTTC
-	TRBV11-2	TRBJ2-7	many	CASSLDLRDSYEQYF	TGTGCCAGCAGCTTAGACTTACGGGACTCCTACGAGCAGTACTTC
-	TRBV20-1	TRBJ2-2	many	CSARTGNTGELFF	TGCAGTGCTAGGACAGGGAACACCGGGGAGCTGTTTTTT
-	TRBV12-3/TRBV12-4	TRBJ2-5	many	CASSFGWGYTQETQYF	TGTGCCAGCAGTTTTGGGTGGGGGTATACGCAAGAGACCCAGTACTTC
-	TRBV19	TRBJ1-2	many	CASIKKGGNYGYTF	TGTGCCAGTATTAAGAAGGGAGGGAACTATGGCTACACCTTC
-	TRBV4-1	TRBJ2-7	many	CASSQGSSYYEQYF	TGCGCCAGCAGCCAAGGGAGCAGTTACTACGAGCAGTACTTC
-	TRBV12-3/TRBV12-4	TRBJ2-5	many	CASSFQSGRETQYF	TGTGCCAGCAGCTTTCAAAGCGGAAGAGAGACCCAGTACTTC
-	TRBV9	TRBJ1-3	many	CASSPTVSGNTIYF	TGTGCCAGCAGCCCGACAGTCTCTGGAAACACCATATATTTT
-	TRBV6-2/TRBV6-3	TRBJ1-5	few	CASRRDTFSNQPQHF	TGTGCCAGCAGAAGGGACACCTTTAGCAATCAGCCCCAGCATTTT
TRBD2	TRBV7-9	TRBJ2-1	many	CASSFSAGDPSYNEQFF	TGTGCCAGCAGCTTTTCAGCGGGGGACCCCTCCTACAATGAGCAGTTCTTC
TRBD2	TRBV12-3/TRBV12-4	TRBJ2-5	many	CASKRGEQETQYF	TGTGCCAGCAAGCGGGGGGAACAAGAGACCCAGTACTTC
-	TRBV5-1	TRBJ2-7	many	CASSPAGTTYEQYF	TGCGCCAGCAGCCCTGCAGGTACCACCTACGAGCAGTACTTC
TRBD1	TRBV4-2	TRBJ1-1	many	CASSQGQANTEAFF	TGTGCCAGCAGCCAGGGACAGGCGAACACTGAAGCTTTCTTT
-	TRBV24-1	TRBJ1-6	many	CATRQGGSPLHF	TGTGCCACCAGACAGGGAGGCTCACCCCTCCACTTT
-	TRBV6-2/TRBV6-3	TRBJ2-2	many	CASSYDSNTGELFF	TGTGCCAGCAGTTACGACAGCAACACCGGGGAGCTGTTTTTT
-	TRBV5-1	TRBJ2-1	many	CASSLVQGSTYNEQFF	TGCGCCAGCAGCTTGGTTCAGGGGTCGACCTACAATGAGCAGTTCTTC
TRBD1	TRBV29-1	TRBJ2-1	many	CSVDRGRDLSVQFF	TGCAGCGTGGACAGGGGTCGGGATTTGTCCGTGCAGTTCTTC
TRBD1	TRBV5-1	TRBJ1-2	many	CASSEGQGNYGYTF	TGCGCCAGCAGCGAGGGACAGGGGAACTATGGCTACACCTTC
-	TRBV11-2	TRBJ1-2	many	CASSFNPLEGYTF	TGTGCCAGCAGCTTCAACCCCCTAGAAGGCTACACCTTC
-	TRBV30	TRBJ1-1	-	CAWRLQGNTEAFF	TGTGCCTGGAGACTACAGGGAAACACTGAAGCTTTCTTT
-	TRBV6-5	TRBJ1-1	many	CASRWDGFNTEAFF	TGTGCCAGCAGATGGGACGGATTCAACACTGAAGCTTTCTTT
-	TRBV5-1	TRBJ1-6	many	CASSTRLAGTPGNSPLHF	TGCGCCAGCAGCACGCGCCTTGCGGGCACGCCTGGGAATTCACCCCTCCACTTT
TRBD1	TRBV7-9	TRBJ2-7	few	CASSFDRERHEQYF	TGTGCCAGCAGCTTCGACAGGGAGCGCCACGAGCAGTACTTC
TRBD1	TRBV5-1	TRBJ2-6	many	CASSKGTGGFSGANVLTF	TGCGCCAGCAGCAAAGGGACAGGGGGTTTCTCTGGGGCCAACGTCCTGACTTTC